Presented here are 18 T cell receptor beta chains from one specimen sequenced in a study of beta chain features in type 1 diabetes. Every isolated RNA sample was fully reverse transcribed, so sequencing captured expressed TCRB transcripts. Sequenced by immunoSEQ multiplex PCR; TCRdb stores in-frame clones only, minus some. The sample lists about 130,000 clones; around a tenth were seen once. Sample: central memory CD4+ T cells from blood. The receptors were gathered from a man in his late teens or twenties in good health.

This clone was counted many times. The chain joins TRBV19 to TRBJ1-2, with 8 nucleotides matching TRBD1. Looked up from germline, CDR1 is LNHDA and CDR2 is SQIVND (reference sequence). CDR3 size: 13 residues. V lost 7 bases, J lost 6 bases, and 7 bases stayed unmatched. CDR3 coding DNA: TGTGCCAGTACCGCGGACAGGGACAATGGCTACACCTTC. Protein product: CASTADRDNGYTF.

The CDR3 loop is CSAGGGQGVNYGYTF. For the CDR3, the DNA is TGCAGCGCCGGGGGTGGACAGGGAGTAAACTATGGCTACACCTTC. The chain combines TRBV29-1 with TRBJ1-2; 8 bases are a match to TRBD1. This CDR3 is built from 15 residues. The J segment lost 2 bases and the V segment lost 7 bases, leaving 12 bases of the junction unmatched. Germline V gene lookup returns CDR1 SQVTM and CDR2 ANQGSEA.

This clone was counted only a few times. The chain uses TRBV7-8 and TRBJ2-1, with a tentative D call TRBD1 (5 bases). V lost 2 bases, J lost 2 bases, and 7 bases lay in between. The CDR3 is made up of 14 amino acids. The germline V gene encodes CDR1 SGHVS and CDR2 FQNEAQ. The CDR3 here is CASSLTGPYNEQFF. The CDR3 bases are TGTGCCAGCAGCTTAACAGGACCCTACAATGAGCAGTTCTTC.

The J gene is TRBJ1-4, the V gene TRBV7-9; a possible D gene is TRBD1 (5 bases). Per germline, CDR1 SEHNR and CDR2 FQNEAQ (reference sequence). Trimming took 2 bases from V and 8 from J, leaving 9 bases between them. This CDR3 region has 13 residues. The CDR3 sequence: CASSLQGREKLFF. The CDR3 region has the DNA TGTGCCAGCAGCTTACAGGGCAGGGAAAAACTGTTTTTT. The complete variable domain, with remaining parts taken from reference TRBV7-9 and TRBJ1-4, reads DTGVSQNPRHKITKRGQNVTFRCDPISEHNRLYWYRQTLGQGPEFLTYFQNEAQLEKSRLLSDRFSAERPKGSFSTLEIQRTEQGDSAMYLCASSLQGREKLFFGSGTQLSVL.

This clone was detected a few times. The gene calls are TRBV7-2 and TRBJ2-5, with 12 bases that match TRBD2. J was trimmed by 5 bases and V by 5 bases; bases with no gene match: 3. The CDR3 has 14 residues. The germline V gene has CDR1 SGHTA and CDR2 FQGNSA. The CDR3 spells CASSPTSGGETQYF. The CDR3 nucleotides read TGTGCCAGCAGCCCGACTAGCGGGGGTGAGACCCAGTACTTC.

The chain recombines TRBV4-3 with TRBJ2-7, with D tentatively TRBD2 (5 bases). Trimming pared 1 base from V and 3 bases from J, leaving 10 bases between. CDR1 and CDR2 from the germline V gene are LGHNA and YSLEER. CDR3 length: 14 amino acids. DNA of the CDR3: TGCGCCAGCAGCCAAGGGCACCGGGACTACGAGCAGTACTTC. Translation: CASSQGHRDYEQYF.

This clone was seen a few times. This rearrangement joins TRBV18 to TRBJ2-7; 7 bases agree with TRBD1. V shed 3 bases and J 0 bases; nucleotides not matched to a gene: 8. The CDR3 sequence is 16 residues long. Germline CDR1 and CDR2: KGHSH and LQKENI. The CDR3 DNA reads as TGTGCCAGCTCACCGGGGACAGCCTCGAGCTCCTACGAGCAGTACTTC. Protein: CASSPGTASSSYEQYF.

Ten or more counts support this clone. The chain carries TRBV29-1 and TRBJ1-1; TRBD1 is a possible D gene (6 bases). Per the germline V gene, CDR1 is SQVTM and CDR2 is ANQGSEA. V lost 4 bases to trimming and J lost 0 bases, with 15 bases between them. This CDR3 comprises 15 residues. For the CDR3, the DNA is TGCAGCGTTGTTGGACAGAGCTACATGAACACTGAAGCTTTCTTT. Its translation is CSVVGQSYMNTEAFF.

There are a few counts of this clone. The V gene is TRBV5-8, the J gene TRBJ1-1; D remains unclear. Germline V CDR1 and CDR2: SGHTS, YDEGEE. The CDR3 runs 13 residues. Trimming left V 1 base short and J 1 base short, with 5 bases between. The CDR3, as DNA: TGTGCCAGCAGCTTGAGGAGGAACACTGAAGCTTTCTTT. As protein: CASSLRRNTEAFF.

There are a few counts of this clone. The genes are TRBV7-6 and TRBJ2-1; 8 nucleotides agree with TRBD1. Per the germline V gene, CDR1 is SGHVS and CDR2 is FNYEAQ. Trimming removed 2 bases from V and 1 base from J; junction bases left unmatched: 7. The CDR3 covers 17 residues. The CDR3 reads CASSLYAGQGSYNEQFF. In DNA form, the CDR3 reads TGTGCCAGCAGCTTATACGCAGGACAGGGTTCCTACAATGAGCAGTTCTTC.

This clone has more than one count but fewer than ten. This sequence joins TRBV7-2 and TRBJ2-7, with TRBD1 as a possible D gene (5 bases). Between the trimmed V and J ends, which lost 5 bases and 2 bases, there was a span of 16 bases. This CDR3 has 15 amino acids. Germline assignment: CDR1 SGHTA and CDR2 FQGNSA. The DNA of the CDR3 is TGTGCCAGCAGCGCCAGGTACAGGTCGACCTACGAGCAGTACTTC. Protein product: CASSARYRSTYEQYF.

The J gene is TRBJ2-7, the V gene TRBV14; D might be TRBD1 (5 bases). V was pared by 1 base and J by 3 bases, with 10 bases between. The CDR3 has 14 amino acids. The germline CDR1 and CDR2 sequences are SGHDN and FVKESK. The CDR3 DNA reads TGTGCCAGCAGCCAAGGTCTGCAGGGCTACGAGCAGTACTTC. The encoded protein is CASSQGLQGYEQYF.

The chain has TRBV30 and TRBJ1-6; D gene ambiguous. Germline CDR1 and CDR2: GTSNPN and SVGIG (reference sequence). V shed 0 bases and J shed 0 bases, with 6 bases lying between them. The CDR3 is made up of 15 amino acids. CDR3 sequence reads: CAWSVRSSYNSPLHF. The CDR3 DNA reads TGTGCCTGGAGTGTACGGTCCTCCTATAATTCACCCCTCCACTTT. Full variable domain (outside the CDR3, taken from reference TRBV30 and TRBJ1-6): SQTIHQWPATLVQPVGSPLSLECTVEGTSNPNLYWYRQAAGRGLQLLFYSVGIGQISSEVPQNLSASRPQDRQFILSSKKLLLSDSGFYLCAWSVRSSYNSPLHFGNGTRLTVT.

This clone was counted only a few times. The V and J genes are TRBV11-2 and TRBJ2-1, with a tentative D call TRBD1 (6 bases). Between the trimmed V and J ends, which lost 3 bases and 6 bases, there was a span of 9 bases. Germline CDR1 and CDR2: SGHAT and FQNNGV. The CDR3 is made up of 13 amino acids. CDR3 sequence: CASSFSRGNEQFF. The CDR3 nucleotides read TGTGCCAGCAGCTTTAGCAGGGGCAATGAGCAGTTCTTC.

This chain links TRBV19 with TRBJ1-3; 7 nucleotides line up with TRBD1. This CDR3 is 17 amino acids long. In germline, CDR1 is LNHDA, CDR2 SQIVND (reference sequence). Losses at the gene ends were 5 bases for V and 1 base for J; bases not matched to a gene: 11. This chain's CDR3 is CASSFNRDSLSGNTIYF. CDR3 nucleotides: TGTGCCAGTAGTTTCAACCGGGACAGCCTTTCTGGAAACACCATATATTTT.

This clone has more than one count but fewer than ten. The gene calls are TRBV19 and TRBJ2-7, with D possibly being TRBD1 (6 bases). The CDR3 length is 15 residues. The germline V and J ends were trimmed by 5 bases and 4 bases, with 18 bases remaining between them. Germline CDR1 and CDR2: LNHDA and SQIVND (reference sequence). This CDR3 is CASSRDTGATYEQYF. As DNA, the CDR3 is TGTGCCAGTAGTCGGGACACCGGGGCGACGTACGAGCAGTACTTC.

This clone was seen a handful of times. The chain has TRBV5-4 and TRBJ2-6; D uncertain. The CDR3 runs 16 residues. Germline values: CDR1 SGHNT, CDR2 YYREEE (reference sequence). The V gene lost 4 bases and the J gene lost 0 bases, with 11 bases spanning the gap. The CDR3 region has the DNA TGTGCCAGCAGCAACCGACAATCCTCTGGGGCCAACGTCCTGACTTTC. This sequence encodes CASSNRQSSGANVLTF.

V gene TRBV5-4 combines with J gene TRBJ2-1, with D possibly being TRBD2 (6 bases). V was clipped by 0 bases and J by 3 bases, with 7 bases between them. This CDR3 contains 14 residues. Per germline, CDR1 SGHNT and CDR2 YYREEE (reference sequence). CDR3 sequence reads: CASSLGGDYNEQFF. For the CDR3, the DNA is TGTGCCAGCAGCTTGGGGGGGGACTACAATGAGCAGTTCTTC.